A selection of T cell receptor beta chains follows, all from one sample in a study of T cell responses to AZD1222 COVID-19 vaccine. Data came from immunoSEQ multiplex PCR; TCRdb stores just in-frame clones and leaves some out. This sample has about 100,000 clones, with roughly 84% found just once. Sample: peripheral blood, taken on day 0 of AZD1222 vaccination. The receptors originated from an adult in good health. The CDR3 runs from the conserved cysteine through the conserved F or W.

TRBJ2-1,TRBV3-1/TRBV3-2,CASSASGLSKRGNEQFF
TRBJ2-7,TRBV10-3,CAIGRDYEQYF
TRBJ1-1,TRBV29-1,CSVGSRVPTEAFF
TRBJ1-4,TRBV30,CAWSLTGGTNEKLFF
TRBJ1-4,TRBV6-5,CASSKGEEKLFF
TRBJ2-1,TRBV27,CASSLYTSGRARNEQFF
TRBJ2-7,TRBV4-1,CASSDPGWGEQYF
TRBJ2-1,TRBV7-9,CASSLAGGLTSSYNEQFF
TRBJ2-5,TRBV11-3,CASSYNSGTSAETQYF
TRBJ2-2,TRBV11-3,CASTPNSYTGELFF
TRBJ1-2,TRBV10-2,CASSDQGRKSGYTF
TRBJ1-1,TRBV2,CASSLTDGAFF
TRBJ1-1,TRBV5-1,CASSLGFGGTEAFF
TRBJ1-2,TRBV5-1,CASSFFEANYGYTF
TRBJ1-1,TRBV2,CASALGNTEAFF
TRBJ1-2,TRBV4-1,CASSQAWTGFDYGYTF
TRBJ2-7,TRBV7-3,CASSPGTGGPWEQYF
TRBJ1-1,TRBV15,CATSRDLGGLTEAFF
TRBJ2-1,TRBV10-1,CASRVAGSVNEQFF